Below are 28 T cell receptor beta chains sequenced from a single sample in a study of T cell responses to AZD1222 COVID-19 vaccine. Clones were read by immunoSEQ multiplex PCR, and TCRdb kept only the in-frame ones, dropping some. The repertoire holds more than 85,000 clones, over 80% seen once, with around 8% in the top ten. The sample was peripheral blood, taken on day 0 of AZD1222 vaccination. The source is an adult in good health.

This sequence joins TRBV2 and TRBJ2-7; D remains unclear. The CDR3 extends over 14 amino acids. CDR1 and CDR2 (germline): SNHLY, FYNNEI. V lost 2 bases and J lost 3, with 11 bases in between. This chain's CDR3 is CASSESGSGYEQYF. Here the CDR3 DNA reads TGTGCCAGCAGTGAATCCGGGTCCGGCTACGAGCAGTACTTC.

This chain uses TRBV28 with TRBJ1-1; no reliable D call. V lost 3 bases and J lost 0, with 11 bases in between. Germline CDR1 is MDHEN and CDR2 is SYDVKM. The CDR3 runs 15 residues. The DNA of the CDR3 is TGTGCCAGCAGTTTCCAGCCAGAAATGAACACTGAAGCTTTCTTT. Translating gives CASSFQPEMNTEAFF.

The chain carries TRBV20-1 and TRBJ2-1, with D perhaps given as TRBD1 or TRBD2 (6 bases each). The CDR3 has 12 residues. With 3 bases removed from V and 9 bases from J, the gap between germline ends came to 12 bases. Germline V gene lookup returns CDR1 DFQATT and CDR2 SNEGSKA (reference sequence). For the CDR3, the DNA is TGCAGTGCTAGTAATACGGGGGCTGAGCAGTTCTTC. It encodes CSASNTGAEQFF.

V is TRBV5-8 and J is TRBJ1-1, with 7 bases matching TRBD1. V lost 2 bases and J lost 3; bases outside the gene matches: 4. Germline CDR1 SGHTS, CDR2 YDEGEE. CDR3 length equals 14 residues. The CDR3 sequence is CASSFPGGYTEAFF. The DNA for the CDR3 is TGTGCCAGCAGCTTCCCAGGGGGGTACACTGAAGCTTTCTTT. The variable domain in full, with the rest retrieved from reference TRBV5-8 and TRBJ1-1, is EAGVTQSPTHLIKTRGQQATLRCSPISGHTSVYWYQQALGLGLQFLLWYDEGEERNRGNFPPRFSGRQFPNYSSELNVNALELEDSALYLCASSFPGGYTEAFFGQGTRLTVV.

The chain recombines TRBV5-6 with TRBJ2-2; D is possibly TRBD1 (6 bases). This CDR3 spans 14 amino acids. The V end lost 2 bases, the J end lost 5 bases, and 10 bases lay between the germline ends. Germline loops: CDR1 SGHDT, CDR2 YYEEEE. The CDR3 is CASSLPGHTGELFF. The CDR3, as DNA: TGTGCCAGCAGCTTACCGGGACATACCGGGGAGCTGTTTTTT.

This chain joins TRBV7-2 and TRBJ1-5; D gene unclear. V lost 3 bases to trimming and J lost 9 bases, with 15 bases between them. The CDR3 has 14 residues. Germline loops: CDR1 SGHTA, CDR2 FQGNSA. The CDR3 DNA reads as TGTGCCAGCAGCTTTTCGGGCCTCGAAGGGCCCCAGCATTTT. Translating it yields CASSFSGLEGPQHF.

The gene calls are TRBV10-3 and TRBJ2-2; 12 bases match TRBD1. The germline gives CDR1 ENHRY, CDR2 SYGVKD. Unmatched junction bases numbered 3, after V lost 8 bases and J lost 2 bases. This CDR3 has 15 residues. The CDR3 DNA reads TGTGCCATCGGGACAGGGGGCTTAAACACCGGGGAGCTGTTTTTT. It specifies CAIGTGGLNTGELFF.

The chain is built from TRBV7-2 and TRBJ1-5; TRBD1 matches 8 bases. V lost 5 bases to trimming and J lost 1 base; unmatched junction nucleotides: 7. In germline, CDR1 is SGHTA, CDR2 FQGNSA. This CDR3 region has 16 residues. The CDR3 DNA reads as TGTGCCAGCAGCGTGGGAGGACAGGGCAGCAATCAGCCCCAGCATTTT. It specifies CASSVGGQGSNQPQHF.

In DNA, the CDR3 is TGCGCCAGCAGCTTAATAGGGGGTACAACCACTGAAGCTTTCTTT. Translation: CASSLIGGTTTEAFF. The V gene is TRBV5-1, the J gene TRBJ1-1, with D perhaps TRBD1 (6 bases). V was pared by 2 bases and J by 4 bases, with 15 bases between. CDR1 SGHRS and CDR2 YFSETQ come from the germline V gene. This CDR3 contains 15 residues. The full variable domain, with the rest looked up from reference TRBV5-1 and TRBJ1-1, is KAGVTQTPRYLIKTRGQQVTLSCSPISGHRSVSWYQQTPGQGLQFLFEYFSETQRNKGNFPGRFSGRQFSNSRSEMNVSTLELGDSALYLCASSLIGGTTTEAFFGQGTRLTVV.

This chain links TRBV2 with TRBJ2-1, with D unresolved. V was clipped by 0 bases and J by 6 bases, with 12 bases between them. CDR3 length: 15 residues. Germline CDR1 SNHLY, CDR2 FYNNEI. This CDR3 is CASSEALRLVNEQFF. As DNA, the CDR3 is TGTGCCAGCAGTGAAGCGCTTCGGCTAGTCAATGAGCAGTTCTTC.

This clone has just one count. The chain carries TRBV5-5 and TRBJ2-7; weak D call: TRBD2 (5 bases). V lost 0 bases and J 7 bases, leaving 8 bases between the germline ends. Germline loops: CDR1 SGHKS, CDR2 YYEKEE (reference sequence). This CDR3 has 12 amino acids. The chain's CDR3 is CASSLASGEQYF. CDR3 in DNA: TGTGCCAGCAGCTTGGCTTCGGGGGAGCAGTACTTC.

The V call is TRBV4-1, the J call TRBJ2-7; 7 bases line up with TRBD1. V lost 2 bases, J lost 0 bases, and 4 bases stayed unmatched. The CDR3 length is 15 residues. Germline CDR1 reads MGHRA; CDR2 reads YSYEKL. In nucleotides, the CDR3 is TGCGCCAGCAGCCAAAGGACAGGAAGCTCCTACGAGCAGTACTTC. Translation gives CASSQRTGSSYEQYF.

V gene TRBV6-1 combines with J gene TRBJ1-5; D remains unclear. V was cut by 2 bases and J by 5 bases, with 13 bases left in between. Germline values: CDR1 MNHNS, CDR2 SASEGT. The CDR3 totals 15 residues. The CDR3 DNA follows: TGTGCCAGCAGTGAATGGGAAAGAACTCATCAGCCCCAGCATTTT. It specifies CASSEWERTHQPQHF.

V is TRBV27 and J is TRBJ1-6, with D perhaps matching TRBD1 (5 bases). CDR1 is MNHEY, CDR2 SMNVEV, per germline (reference sequence). CDR3 length: 14 residues. Trimming shortened V by 6 bases and J by 7 bases, and 13 bases separated the two germline ends. In nucleotides, the CDR3 is TGTGCCAGCAGCTTTGGGGGGGAAAATTCACCCCTCCACTTT. This sequence encodes CASSFGGENSPLHF.

This chain uses TRBV27 with TRBJ2-7; D possibly uses TRBD1 or TRBD2 (5 bases each). Germline values: CDR1 MNHEY, CDR2 SMNVEV (reference sequence). V was clipped by 1 base and J by 2 bases, with 12 bases between them. This CDR3 contains 15 residues. The CDR3, as DNA: TGTGCCAGCAGTTTATTGGGTCAGGGAGCCTACGAGCAGTACTTC. Its translation is CASSLLGQGAYEQYF.

The chain uses TRBV12-3 or TRBV12-4 and TRBJ1-1; TRBD1 matches 8 bases. Trimming at V came to 8 bases and at J to 5 bases, leaving 7 bases not matched to a gene. The CDR3 runs 13 residues. CDR3 sequence: CASPTGEETEAFF. The CDR3 DNA is TGTGCCAGCCCGACAGGGGAGGAGACTGAAGCTTTCTTT.

The rearrangement uses TRBV19 and TRBJ1-1; 7 nucleotides align to TRBD1. The ends lost 6 bases at V and 1 base at J; junction bases unmatched: 5. The CDR3 length is 14 residues. Germline V gene lookup returns CDR1 LNHDA and CDR2 SQIVND (reference sequence). The CDR3 spells CASRDREENTEAFF. The DNA for the CDR3 is TGTGCCAGTAGAGACAGGGAGGAGAACACTGAAGCTTTCTTT.

J is TRBJ1-4 and V is TRBV28; a possible D gene is TRBD1 (5 bases). Trimming removed 5 bases from V and 3 bases from J, with 13 bases in between. Germline V lookup: CDR1 MDHEN, CDR2 SYDVKM. The CDR3 totals 15 residues. The CDR3 region is CASSGRDGSNEKLFF. Written as DNA, the CDR3 is TGTGCCAGCAGTGGTAGGGACGGCTCTAATGAAAAACTGTTTTTT. The full variable domain, its missing parts supplied by reference TRBV28 and TRBJ1-4, is DVKVTQSSRYLVKRTGEKVFLECVQDMDHENMFWYRQDPGLGLRLIYFSYDVKMKEKGDIPEGYSVSREKKERFSLILESASTNQTSMYLCASSGRDGSNEKLFFGSGTQLSVL.

The chain uses TRBV7-3 and TRBJ2-7; D may be TRBD1 (6 bases). The CDR3 is 14 amino acids. V gave up 2 bases and J gave up 2 bases, with 10 bases separating them. In germline, CDR1 is SGHTA, CDR2 FQGTGA. The CDR3 is CASSLAQGPYEQYF. The CDR3 nucleotides read TGTGCCAGCAGCTTAGCACAGGGTCCCTACGAGCAGTACTTC.

This sequence joins TRBV5-1 and TRBJ2-7; TRBD1 aligns across 8 bases. Germline loops: CDR1 SGHRS, CDR2 YFSETQ. The CDR3 has 17 amino acids. V lost 1 base to trimming and J lost 5 bases; unmatched junction nucleotides: 14. The CDR3, as DNA: TGCGCCAGCAGCTTGCACGCGGACGCGCAGGGGGCGGACGAGCAGTACTTC. As protein: CASSLHADAQGADEQYF.

The chain employs TRBV5-1 and TRBJ2-3; the D call may be TRBD1 or TRBD2 (5 bases each). CDR1 is SGHRS, CDR2 YFSETQ, per germline. This CDR3 has 15 amino acids. V lost 3 bases and J lost 7, with 18 bases in between. The CDR3 loop reads CASSSSLQGVYTQYF. CDR3 nucleotides: TGCGCCAGCAGCTCCAGCCTTCAGGGAGTATATACGCAGTATTTT.

This clone was seen only once. The V gene is TRBV7-8, the J gene TRBJ1-2; D ambiguous. Germline V gene data show CDR1 as SGHVS and CDR2 as FQNEAQ. V lost 5 bases to trimming and J lost 4 bases, with 14 bases between them. The CDR3 length is 14 residues. Here the CDR3 DNA reads TGTGCCAGCAGCCCTTTGAGGGTGGGCTATGGCTACACCTTC. This encodes CASSPLRVGYGYTF.

This clone was found once. The chain employs TRBV28 and TRBJ1-5; 9 bases align to TRBD1. Unmatched junction bases numbered 3, after V lost 7 bases and J lost 5 bases. The CDR3 has 13 amino acids. Per germline, CDR1 MDHEN and CDR2 SYDVKM. CDR3 in DNA: TGTGCCAGCACCCGGGACAGGGATCAGCCCCAGCATTTT. Residues: CASTRDRDQPQHF.

J is TRBJ1-2 and V is TRBV2; tentative D call: TRBD1 (5 bases). The CDR3 spans 15 residues. V was shortened by 4 bases and J by 4 bases, with 16 bases between the two germline ends. The germline V gene encodes CDR1 SNHLY and CDR2 FYNNEI. The CDR3 nucleotides read TGTGCCAGCAGTGTAGAGGGGTTAGGGGTCTATGGCTACACCTTC. Translation: CASSVEGLGVYGYTF.

This chain joins TRBV5-5 and TRBJ1-2; D is perhaps TRBD1 (5 bases). CDR3 length: 15 residues. Germline V CDR1 and CDR2: SGHKS, YYEKEE (reference sequence). The ends were cut back, 0 bases at V and 0 bases at J, with 9 bases in the middle. CDR3 DNA sequence: TGTGCCAGCAGCTTGGACGGGGGATCTAACTATGGCTACACCTTC. This codes for CASSLDGGSNYGYTF.

V and J are TRBV7-3 and TRBJ1-1; possibly TRBD1 for D (6 bases). CDR1 and CDR2 from the germline V gene are SGHTA and FQGTGA. CDR3 length: 14 residues. The V end lost 7 bases, the J end lost 3 bases, and 15 bases lay between the germline ends. The CDR3 is CASTPEGGDTEAFF. CDR3 bases: TGTGCCAGCACCCCGGAAGGGGGGGACACTGAAGCTTTCTTT.

This clone was recorded once. The chain has TRBV2 and TRBJ1-2, with D unclear. V gave up 0 bases and J gave up 6 bases, with 8 bases separating them. Germline V gives CDR1 SNHLY, CDR2 FYNNEI. The CDR3 spans 13 residues. The CDR3 coding sequence is TGTGCCAGCAGTGAAGCAGGGTCCCATGGCTACACCTTC. Translating gives CASSEAGSHGYTF.

The J gene is TRBJ2-2, the V gene TRBV21-1; whether TRBD1, the table's D call, matches the DNA was not checked. TRBV21-1 represents a pseudogene. The CDR3 has 16 amino acids. The CDR3 reads CASSTGEQGNTGELFF. CDR3 sequence (DNA): TGTGCCAGCAGCACCGGGGAACAGGGGAACACCGGGGAGCTGTTTTTT.